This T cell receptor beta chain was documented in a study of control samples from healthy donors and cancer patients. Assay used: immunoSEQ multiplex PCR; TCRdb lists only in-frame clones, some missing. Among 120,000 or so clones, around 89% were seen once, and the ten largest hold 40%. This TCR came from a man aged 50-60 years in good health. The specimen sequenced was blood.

CDR3 DNA: TGTGCTAGTGGTTCCGAACCTGGAAACACCATATATTTT. Its protein product is CASGSEPGNTIYF. The rearrangement uses TRBV12-5 and TRBJ1-3; the D is unclear. The V gene lost 4 bases and the J gene lost 2 bases, with 6 bases spanning the gap. The CDR3 has 13 residues. Germline V gene data show CDR1 as LGHNT and CDR2 as FRNRAP.